Listed below are T cell receptor beta chains from one sample, sequenced in a study of cytomegalovirus exposure and HLA in healthy donors. Repertoires were generated with immunoSEQ multiplex PCR, while TCRdb's copy carries only in-frame clones and drops some. This sample has fewer than 150,000 clones, with approximately 84% found just once. The specimen sequenced was PBMCs. The receptors were sampled from a man aged 30 to 45 in good health and CMV-seropositive. Each CDR3 is given with its conserved first and last residue. D genes are given only for firm matches. Clone size is not always given. Where it is, it says once, few, many or a class for expanded clones.

j_gene: TRBJ1-1; abundance: NA; v_gene: TRBV7-8; d_gene: TRBD1; CDR3aa: CASSPRQGWVMNTEAFF; CDR3nt: TGTGCCAGCAGCCCCAGACAGGGGTGGGTAATGAACACTGAAGCTTTCTTT
j_gene: TRBJ2-2; abundance: NA; v_gene: TRBV6-5; d_gene: TRBD1; CDR3aa: CASSYFKTGYTGELFF; CDR3nt: TGTGCCAGCAGTTATTTTAAGACAGGGTACACCGGGGAGCTGTTTTTT
j_gene: TRBJ2-1; abundance: NA; v_gene: TRBV9; d_gene: NA; CDR3aa: CASSAFDSSFEGHEQFF; CDR3nt: TGTGCCAGCAGCGCCTTTGATTCTAGCTTTGAGGGTCATGAGCAGTTCTTC
j_gene: TRBJ1-4; abundance: NA; v_gene: TRBV30; d_gene: TRBD1; CDR3aa: CAWSVLAQGDAKLFF; CDR3nt: TGTGCCTGGAGTGTACTCGCACAGGGGGACGCAAAACTGTTTTTT
j_gene: TRBJ1-2; abundance: NA; v_gene: TRBV18; d_gene: NA; CDR3aa: CASSPPGSGYGYTF; CDR3nt: TGTGCCAGCTCACCACCGGGCAGTGGATATGGCTACACCTTC
j_gene: TRBJ2-7; abundance: NA; v_gene: TRBV27; d_gene: TRBD2; CDR3aa: CASSPSGGRSYEQYF; CDR3nt: TGTGCCAGCAGTCCTTCGGGGGGGCGGAGTTACGAGCAGTACTTC
j_gene: TRBJ2-5; abundance: NA; v_gene: TRBV4-1; d_gene: TRBD2; CDR3aa: CASSHRTEGLSGGRETQYF; CDR3nt: TGCGCCAGCAGCCACCGGACAGAGGGGCTTAGCGGGGGGCGAGAGACCCAGTACTTC
j_gene: TRBJ1-1; abundance: NA; v_gene: TRBV6-5; d_gene: TRBD1; CDR3aa: CASSRGRGTEAFF; CDR3nt: TGTGCCAGCAGTAGGGGGCGCGGGACTGAAGCTTTCTTT
j_gene: TRBJ2-7; abundance: once; v_gene: TRBV6-5; d_gene: TRBD1; CDR3aa: CASRPDRGRYEQYF; CDR3nt: TGTGCCAGCAGACCGGACAGGGGCCGCTACGAGCAGTACTTC
j_gene: TRBJ1-1; abundance: NA; v_gene: TRBV2; d_gene: NA; CDR3aa: CASRSGTTEAFF; CDR3nt: TGTGCCAGCAGGTCCGGGACTACTGAAGCTTTCTTT
j_gene: TRBJ1-3; abundance: NA; v_gene: TRBV6-1; d_gene: TRBD1; CDR3aa: CASSVRQGRISGNTIYF; CDR3nt: TGTGCCAGCAGTGTCAGACAGGGCAGAATCTCTGGAAACACCATATATTTT
j_gene: TRBJ2-1; abundance: NA; v_gene: TRBV4-2; d_gene: TRBD2; CDR3aa: CASSQALAGVYNEQFF; CDR3nt: TGTGCCAGCAGCCAAGCCCTAGCGGGAGTTTACAATGAGCAGTTCTTC
j_gene: TRBJ2-1; abundance: NA; v_gene: TRBV6-1; d_gene: NA; CDR3aa: CASRKEGQGEQFF; CDR3nt: TGTGCCAGCAGAAAGGAGGGCCAAGGCGAGCAGTTCTTC
j_gene: TRBJ1-2; abundance: NA; v_gene: TRBV7-3; d_gene: NA; CDR3aa: CASSSSGGLPYGYTF; CDR3nt: TGTGCCAGCAGCTCTAGCGGGGGGCTGCCCTATGGCTACACCTTC
j_gene: TRBJ2-2; abundance: NA; v_gene: TRBV6-1; d_gene: TRBD1; CDR3aa: CASSTGGAGTGELFF; CDR3nt: TGTGCCAGCAGTACAGGGGGCGCGGGCACCGGGGAGCTGTTTTTT
j_gene: TRBJ2-3; abundance: NA; v_gene: TRBV13; d_gene: TRBD2; CDR3aa: CASSPRLAGGDTQYF; CDR3nt: TGTGCCAGCAGCCCGCGACTAGCGGGGGGGGATACGCAGTATTTT
j_gene: TRBJ1-3; abundance: NA; v_gene: TRBV16; d_gene: TRBD1; CDR3aa: CASSRTGLSGNTIYF; CDR3nt: TGTGCCAGCAGCCGGACAGGGCTCTCTGGAAACACCATATATTTT
j_gene: TRBJ2-2; abundance: once; v_gene: TRBV5-8; d_gene: TRBD1; CDR3aa: CASSFPGQGNTGELFF; CDR3nt: TGTGCCAGCAGCTTCCCGGGACAGGGGAACACCGGGGAGCTGTTTTTT
j_gene: TRBJ1-2; abundance: NA; v_gene: TRBV7-6; d_gene: TRBD1; CDR3aa: CASSSGTGNGYTF; CDR3nt: TGTGCCAGCAGCTCCGGGACAGGGAATGGCTACACCTTC
j_gene: TRBJ1-1; abundance: NA; v_gene: TRBV5-1; d_gene: TRBD1; CDR3aa: CASSLGTGNTEAFF; CDR3nt: TGCGCCAGCAGCTTAGGGACAGGGAACACTGAAGCTTTCTTT
j_gene: TRBJ1-4; abundance: NA; v_gene: TRBV11-2; d_gene: NA; CDR3aa: CASSPQGYNEKLFF; CDR3nt: TGTGCCAGCAGCCCACAGGGTTATAATGAAAAACTGTTTTTT
j_gene: TRBJ2-5; abundance: few; v_gene: TRBV19; d_gene: TRBD2; CDR3aa: CASSIGTSSETQYF; CDR3nt: TGTGCCAGTAGTATCGGGACTAGCTCCGAGACCCAGTACTTC
j_gene: TRBJ2-1; abundance: NA; v_gene: TRBV7-8; d_gene: TRBD2; CDR3aa: CASSSTSGTYNEQFF; CDR3nt: TGTGCCAGCAGCTCAACTAGCGGGACTTACAATGAGCAGTTCTTC
j_gene: TRBJ1-1; abundance: NA; v_gene: TRBV19; d_gene: TRBD1; CDR3aa: CASSIGGTVMNTEAFF; CDR3nt: TGTGCCAGTAGTATAGGGGGGACAGTTATGAACACTGAAGCTTTCTTT
j_gene: TRBJ2-7; abundance: few; v_gene: TRBV5-6; d_gene: NA; CDR3aa: CASSLTDRDYYEQYF; CDR3nt: TGTGCCAGCAGCTTGACGGACAGAGATTACTACGAGCAGTACTTC
j_gene: TRBJ2-5; abundance: NA; v_gene: TRBV5-1; d_gene: TRBD1; CDR3aa: CASSFALQGSETQYF; CDR3nt: TGCGCCAGCAGCTTTGCCCTACAGGGGTCGGAGACCCAGTACTTC
j_gene: TRBJ1-2; abundance: once; v_gene: TRBV19; d_gene: NA; CDR3aa: CASTMSGNYGYTF; CDR3nt: TGTGCCAGTACCATGTCAGGGAACTATGGCTACACCTTC
j_gene: TRBJ2-1; abundance: once; v_gene: TRBV27; d_gene: TRBD1; CDR3aa: CASSFVGTGGLGYNEQFF; CDR3nt: TGTGCCAGCAGTTTTGTTGGGACAGGGGGCCTCGGGTACAATGAGCAGTTCTTC
j_gene: TRBJ2-1; abundance: NA; v_gene: TRBV25-1; d_gene: TRBD2; CDR3aa: CASSEPGLAGTQGEQFF; CDR3nt: TGTGCCAGCAGTGAACCGGGACTAGCGGGTACTCAGGGTGAGCAGTTCTTC
j_gene: TRBJ2-7; abundance: NA; v_gene: TRBV9; d_gene: TRBD1; CDR3aa: CASSVEQGALYEQYF; CDR3nt: TGTGCCAGCAGCGTAGAACAGGGGGCGCTTTACGAGCAGTACTTC
j_gene: TRBJ2-1; abundance: few; v_gene: TRBV9; d_gene: TRBD2; CDR3aa: CASSVVGSGMGNEQFF; CDR3nt: TGTGCCAGCAGCGTAGTGGGTAGCGGGATGGGCAATGAGCAGTTCTTC
j_gene: TRBJ2-1; abundance: NA; v_gene: TRBV10-3; d_gene: TRBD1; CDR3aa: CAISQDREQFF; CDR3nt: TGTGCCATCAGTCAGGACAGGGAGCAGTTCTTC
j_gene: TRBJ1-1; abundance: NA; v_gene: TRBV29-1; d_gene: NA; CDR3aa: CSAGGGKNTEAFF; CDR3nt: TGCAGCGCCGGCGGGGGGAAGAACACTGAAGCTTTCTTT
j_gene: TRBJ1-1; abundance: many; v_gene: TRBV9; d_gene: NA; CDR3aa: CASSQGVGLTEAFF; CDR3nt: TGTGCCAGCAGCCAAGGGGTCGGGCTCACTGAAGCTTTCTTT
j_gene: TRBJ1-2; abundance: NA; v_gene: TRBV6-5; d_gene: TRBD1; CDR3aa: CASSPRTGSDYGYTF; CDR3nt: TGTGCCAGCAGTCCGAGGACAGGGTCGGATTATGGCTACACCTTC
j_gene: TRBJ1-1; abundance: NA; v_gene: TRBV18; d_gene: NA; CDR3aa: CASSQDIAEAFF; CDR3nt: TGTGCCAGCTCTCAGGACATCGCTGAAGCTTTCTTT
j_gene: TRBJ2-3; abundance: once; v_gene: TRBV5-6; d_gene: TRBD2; CDR3aa: CASSTGLGTDTQYF; CDR3nt: TGTGCCAGCAGCACCGGACTAGGCACAGATACGCAGTATTTT
j_gene: TRBJ2-7; abundance: NA; v_gene: TRBV10-3; d_gene: NA; CDR3aa: CAISPRPDSEYEQYF; CDR3nt: TGTGCCATCAGTCCCCGCCCGGACAGTGAGTACGAGCAGTACTTC
j_gene: TRBJ1-4; abundance: NA; v_gene: TRBV29-1; d_gene: TRBD1; CDR3aa: CSATWAQGVEKLFF; CDR3nt: TGCAGCGCCACCTGGGCGCAGGGGGTTGAAAAACTGTTTTTT
j_gene: TRBJ1-4; abundance: NA; v_gene: TRBV2; d_gene: TRBD1; CDR3aa: CASRPTGVTNEKLFF; CDR3nt: TGTGCCAGCAGACCCACAGGGGTGACTAATGAAAAACTGTTTTTT
j_gene: TRBJ1-2; abundance: NA; v_gene: TRBV29-1; d_gene: NA; CDR3aa: CSVEGISRRNYGYTF; CDR3nt: TGCAGCGTTGAAGGTATAAGTAGGAGAAACTATGGCTACACCTTC
j_gene: TRBJ2-1; abundance: few; v_gene: TRBV10-2; d_gene: TRBD2; CDR3aa: CASSETSGYNEQFF; CDR3nt: TGCGCCAGCAGTGAGACTAGCGGGTACAATGAGCAGTTCTTC
j_gene: TRBJ1-3; abundance: NA; v_gene: TRBV5-1; d_gene: NA; CDR3aa: CASSLSASSGNTIYF; CDR3nt: TGCGCCAGCAGCTTAAGCGCTTCCTCTGGAAACACCATATATTTT
j_gene: TRBJ2-2; abundance: few; v_gene: TRBV30; d_gene: TRBD2; CDR3aa: CAWSPYGLAGDTGELFF; CDR3nt: TGTGCCTGGAGTCCCTATGGGCTAGCGGGAGACACCGGGGAGCTGTTTTTT
j_gene: TRBJ2-5; abundance: NA; v_gene: TRBV5-4; d_gene: TRBD1; CDR3aa: CASSLTGSETQYF; CDR3nt: TGTGCCAGCAGTCTGACAGGGAGTGAGACCCAGTACTTC
j_gene: TRBJ1-5; abundance: NA; v_gene: TRBV7-2; d_gene: TRBD1; CDR3aa: CASSLGTGHQPQHF; CDR3nt: TGTGCCAGCAGCTTAGGGACAGGTCATCAGCCCCAGCATTTT
j_gene: TRBJ1-2; abundance: NA; v_gene: TRBV4-1; d_gene: TRBD1; CDR3aa: CASSQLTGGTYGYTF; CDR3nt: TGCGCCAGCAGCCAACTGACAGGGGGTACCTATGGCTACACCTTC
j_gene: TRBJ1-4; abundance: NA; v_gene: TRBV28; d_gene: NA; CDR3aa: CASSLSLQGSYEKLFF; CDR3nt: TGTGCCAGCAGTTTAAGCCTTCAGGGGAGTTATGAAAAACTGTTTTTT
j_gene: TRBJ2-3; abundance: NA; v_gene: TRBV9; d_gene: NA; CDR3aa: CASSDSLRTSTDTQYF; CDR3nt: TGTGCCAGCAGCGACTCCTTGCGGACTAGCACAGATACGCAGTATTTT
j_gene: TRBJ2-1; abundance: once; v_gene: TRBV9; d_gene: TRBD2; CDR3aa: CASSGVGAGVYNEQFF; CDR3nt: TGTGCCAGCAGCGGGGTTGGGGCGGGGGTCTACAATGAGCAGTTCTTC
j_gene: TRBJ2-4; abundance: NA; v_gene: TRBV7-3; d_gene: TRBD1; CDR3aa: CASSPGTGAAKNIQYF; CDR3nt: TGTGCCAGCAGCCCTGGGACAGGGGCGGCCAAAAACATTCAGTACTTC
j_gene: TRBJ1-3; abundance: NA; v_gene: TRBV6-1; d_gene: TRBD1; CDR3aa: CASSVDRARGNTIYF; CDR3nt: TGTGCCAGCAGTGTGGACAGGGCACGGGGAAACACCATATATTTT
j_gene: TRBJ1-2; abundance: few; v_gene: TRBV7-2; d_gene: TRBD1; CDR3aa: CASSRDRASYGYTF; CDR3nt: TGTGCCAGCAGTCGGGACAGGGCTTCCTATGGCTACACCTTC
j_gene: TRBJ2-3; abundance: few; v_gene: TRBV11-3; d_gene: TRBD1; CDR3aa: CASSLTGFRTDTQYF; CDR3nt: TGTGCCAGCAGCTTGACAGGGTTTCGCACAGATACGCAGTATTTT
j_gene: TRBJ2-7; abundance: NA; v_gene: TRBV9; d_gene: NA; CDR3aa: CASSPRADRGYEQYF; CDR3nt: TGTGCCAGCAGCCCGAGGGCCGACCGGGGCTACGAGCAGTACTTC